This is a list of T cell receptor beta chains from one sample in a study of blood T cell repertoires in COVID-19. Method: immunoSEQ multiplex PCR; TCRdb's copy keeps in-frame clones and lacks some. The table shows a few hundred thousand clones, with about 91% occurring only once. Material for sequencing was PBMCs or T cells enriched from blood (not recorded which). The receptors stem from a woman aged 40 to 50 with acute COVID-19. Each CDR3 is given with its conserved first and last residue.

J gene | V gene | CDR3 protein
TRBJ2-4 | TRBV9 | CASSATSGRSAKNIQYF
TRBJ2-2 | TRBV3-1/TRBV3-2 | CASSQGSFNTGELFF
TRBJ1-2 | TRBV3-1/TRBV3-2 | CASSPSGVGYGYTF
TRBJ2-1 | TRBV6-5 | CASRVFGAGEGQFF
TRBJ2-3 | TRBV28 | CASSFAREGVDTQYF
TRBJ2-1 | TRBV5-4 | CASSGKDRASYNEQFF
TRBJ2-5 | TRBV25-1 | CASSDPVAGETQYF
TRBJ2-1 | TRBV19 | CASSTSGRVSMDEQFF
TRBJ2-1 | TRBV10-2 | CASSDSGTHRVEQFF
TRBJ1-1 | TRBV29-1 | CSVKDSLDTEAFF
TRBJ1-1 | TRBV15 | CATSRASEENTEAFF
TRBJ1-2 | TRBV30 | CAWSGQRAGGYTF
TRBJ2-7 | TRBV7-9 | CASSVLSGLSYEQYF
TRBJ1-1 | TRBV7-8 | CASSYPPRDSGTEAFF
TRBJ2-4 | TRBV5-4 | CASSLDGRAKNIQYF
TRBJ2-3 | TRBV9 | CASSSGRSTDTQYF
TRBJ1-2 | TRBV27 | CASSLRGSGYTF
TRBJ1-2 | TRBV28 | CASSLVRTYGYTF
TRBJ2-6 | TRBV28 | CASSSDRTAGANVLTF
TRBJ2-3 | TRBV18 | CASSPRPGTQYF
TRBJ1-3 | TRBV19 | CASSRQAASGNTIYF
TRBJ1-2 | TRBV9 | CASSVGRQGFYGYTF
TRBJ2-1 | TRBV6-5 | CASSSVLAASKFF
TRBJ1-1 | TRBV10-1 | CASREGGSTEAFF
TRBJ2-5 | TRBV5-6 | CASSLVGGGTVQETQYF
TRBJ2-5 | TRBV10-3 | CAISERGTSDETQYF
TRBJ1-2 | TRBV24-1 | CATSDRQGFGYTF
TRBJ1-1 | TRBV18 | CASSEILQGAGNTEAFF
TRBJ1-2 | TRBV5-5 | CASSLGPGQQTSLYGYTF
TRBJ2-5 | TRBV5-1 | CASSLVPGETQYF
TRBJ2-6 | TRBV11-2 | CASSFRGFGANVLTF
TRBJ2-3 | TRBV7-3 | CASSLLAGGGDTQYF
TRBJ2-2 | TRBV10-3 | CAISDPGLAETGELFF
TRBJ2-5 | TRBV27 | CASRSLSPYVETQYF
TRBJ2-2 | TRBV7-9 | CASSLVSSGANTGELFF
TRBJ2-1 | TRBV6-4 | CASSDSGGRAEQFF
TRBJ1-2 | TRBV25-1 | CASTKIPPGQGASGYTF
TRBJ2-1 | TRBV3-1/TRBV3-2 | CASSQRAGGNNEQFF
TRBJ1-2 | TRBV14 | CASSQGDRVHGYTF
TRBJ1-1 | TRBV27 | CASSRNRGSNTEAFF
TRBJ2-5 | TRBV29-1 | CSVCDSGSRQETQYF
TRBJ2-7 | TRBV18 | CASSQTTGLSYEQYF
TRBJ1-5 | TRBV15 | CATSRDSGQGRPQHF
TRBJ2-1 | TRBV19 | CASSIDRGHYNEQFF
TRBJ1-3 | TRBV11-3 | CASSLGQGAFGNTIYF
TRBJ2-5 | TRBV4-1 | CASSQGGWETQYF
TRBJ2-1 | TRBV29-1 | CSVAGLGSYNEQFF
TRBJ2-1 | TRBV2 | CASRAVEQFF
TRBJ1-3 | TRBV18 | CASSPTQGGSGNTIYF
TRBJ2-3 | TRBV5-1 | CASSLALAGVTDTQYF
TRBJ1-5 | TRBV7-9 | CASSPDRGLQPQHF
TRBJ2-5 | TRBV5-4 | CASSLGASQETQYF
TRBJ1-4 | TRBV24-1 | CATSATARGEKLFF